This T cell receptor (beta chain) was documented in a study of blood T cell repertoires in COVID-19. Across the study: Donors in the United States, Italy and Spain gave samples during acute or convalescent COVID-19. The cDNA or gDNA used as material had been derived from T cells, B-cell-depleted T cells, or PBMCs.

Original methodology: From reference gene primer amplification, estimates of nucleated cell counts were derived. Here immunoSEQ multiplex PCR was the method, and the copy in TCRdb shows in-frame clones only, minus some. The V and J calls and clone size are taken from that table; D and trimming were inferred from the DNA. The sample includes fewer than 150,000 clones, roughly 80% of them seen just once. Between the trimmed V and J ends, which lost 5 bases and 6 bases, there was a span of 13 bases. This CDR3 contains 13 residues. From germline, CDR1 is SEHNR and CDR2 FQNEAQ (reference sequence). The rearrangement uses TRBV7-9 and TRBJ1-1; the D is unclear. What was sequenced was peripheral blood. This clonotype was sampled from a man in his forties or fifties with acute or convalescent COVID-19. The CDR3 protein is CASSHTQAPEAFF. The CDR3 coding sequence is TGTGCCAGCAGCCATACTCAAGCCCCTGAAGCTTTCTTT. The variable domain in full, completed from reference TRBV7-9 and TRBJ1-1, reads DTGVSQNPRHKITKRGQNVTFRCDPISEHNRLYWYRQTLGQGPEFLTYFQNEAQLEKSRLLSDRFSAERPKGSFSTLEIQRTEQGDSAMYLCASSHTQAPEAFFGQGTRLTVV.